This entry concerns a single TCR beta chain. The antigen remains undetermined. CDR3 length equals 13 residues. CDR1 is MDHEN, CDR2 SYDVKM, per germline. Trimming took 4 bases from V and 2 from J, leaving 7 bases between them. The data stem from a study of beta chain features in type 1 diabetes. The study's findings and limits: Shorter templates may be favored by PCR, equally so in patients and controls. People with Type 1 diabetes carried modestly yet significantly shorter TCRB CDR3s in all four CD4+ subsets.

TCRB transcripts that were expressed got sequenced, as all of the isolated RNA had been reverse transcribed. Assay used: immunoSEQ multiplex PCR; TCRdb lists only in-frame clones, some missing. The sample shows more than 150,000 clones, about 9% of them seen only once. This receptor was identified in a woman aged 25 to 39 with type 1 diabetes. The specimen sequenced was central memory CD4+ T cells from blood. The chain joins TRBV28 to TRBJ2-3, with D hard to call. DNA of the CDR3: TGTGCCAGCAGTTCCCTAAACACAGATACGCAGTATTTT. Its protein is CASSSLNTDTQYF.